The 5 T cell receptor beta chains below all came from one sample that was sequenced in a study of siplizumab effects on memory and regulatory T cells. Using immunoSEQ multiplex PCR, the repertoire was profiled, and TCRdb retains in-frame clones only, with some absent. Here the sample spans tens of thousands of clones, more than 75% being singletons. The material sequenced was naive CD8+ T cells sorted from blood. These receptors were taken from a human donor in good health.

The rearrangement links TRBV19 to TRBJ2-3; the match to TRBD2 covers 7 bases. Trimming took 5 bases from V and 3 from J; bases not matched to a gene: 5. Germline CDR1 LNHDA, CDR2 SQIVND (reference sequence). The CDR3 is made up of 14 amino acids. CDR3 DNA sequence: TGTGCCAGTAGTTGGCGACTAGCTACAGATACGCAGTATTTT. It encodes CASSWRLATDTQYF.

J is TRBJ1-1 and V is TRBV11-2; 11 bases agree with TRBD1. Germline V gene sequence: CDR1 SGHAT, CDR2 FQNNGV. This CDR3 has 16 residues. Unmatched junction bases numbered 7, after V lost 5 bases and J lost 2 bases. CDR3 residues: CASSKGQGVINTEAFF. DNA for the CDR3: TGTGCCAGCAGCAAGGGACAGGGGGTTATAAACACTGAAGCTTTCTTT.

The V call is TRBV7-9, the J call TRBJ2-2; D is ambiguous. The CDR3 spans 14 residues. Trimming took off 1 base at V and 4 bases at J, with 7 bases between the two ends. Germline assignment: CDR1 SEHNR and CDR2 FQNEAQ (reference sequence). CDR3 nucleotides: TGTGCCAGCAGCTTAGGCCTTGGCACCGGGGAGCTGTTTTTT. Translation: CASSLGLGTGELFF.

The V call is TRBV6-5, the J call TRBJ2-7; 9 bases agree with TRBD1. The V segment lost 6 bases and the J segment 3 bases; nucleotides outside the gene matches: 6. The CDR3 has 14 residues. CDR1 is MNHEY and CDR2 is SVGAGI in the germline V gene. DNA of the CDR3: TGTGCCAGCAGCTCCGGGACAGGGTTCTACGAGCAGTACTTC. It encodes CASSSGTGFYEQYF.

This chain links TRBV6-5 with TRBJ2-3, with no clear D. Germline lookup yields CDR1 MNHEY and CDR2 SVGAGI. Between the trimmed V and J ends, which lost 7 bases and 0 bases, there was a span of 11 bases. The CDR3 loop spans 14 amino acids. The CDR3 DNA is TGTGCCAGCACCTCCCCTGGTAGCACAGATACGCAGTATTTT. Translation: CASTSPGSTDTQYF.